The 27 T cell receptor beta chains in this list originate from one sample, sequenced in a study of human T cells and chemical hapten exposure. One entry per CDR3 protein results from TCRdb running MiXCR on the RACE reads. The sample records some 81,000 distinct CDR3 sequences, about 9.9% being singletons. Time point specified: patch test 2, 6 weeks after DPC sensitization. Stated treatment: therapeutic diphenylcyclopropenone sensitization with weekly scalp DPC. Sequencing was performed on whole blood, taken in connection with sensitization to the hapten diphenylcyclopropenone (DPC). These receptors all come from a man between 18 and 29 years old with alopecia areata. Some clones in this sample may be carry-over from other donors' samples.

V and J are TRBV10-3 and TRBJ2-1; D tentatively reads TRBD1 or TRBD2 (5 bases each). Germline V CDR1 and CDR2: ENHRY, SYGVKD. V was clipped by 4 bases and J by 6 bases, with 13 bases between them. The CDR3 covers 14 residues. The DNA of the CDR3 is TGTGCCATCAGTGCCGGGGCGCAGTTCAATGAGCAGTTCTTC. Protein: CAISAGAQFNEQFF.

This clonotype was seen only a few times. The chain couples TRBV6-4 to TRBJ2-2; D gene ambiguous. V shed 3 bases and J shed 6 bases, with 14 bases lying between them. The CDR3 loop spans 15 amino acids. Germline-derived CDR1 and CDR2 are MRHNA and SNTAGT. The CDR3 loop is CASSEKNGASGELFF. The CDR3 DNA is TGTGCCAGCAGTGAGAAGAACGGAGCCTCCGGGGAGCTGTTTTTT.

This clonotype appeared a few times. CDR3 sequence reads: CASSVRGERGDEQFF. CDR3 in DNA: TGTGCCAGCAGCGTACGAGGCGAACGGGGGGATGAGCAGTTCTTC. The J gene is TRBJ2-1, the V gene TRBV9; 7 nucleotides align to TRBD2. In germline, CDR1 is SGDLS, CDR2 YYNGEE. V was pared by 1 base and J by 8 bases, with 9 bases of the junction left unmatched. This CDR3 comprises 15 residues.

V gene TRBV18 combines with J gene TRBJ2-5; no definite D call. CDR1 is KGHSH and CDR2 is LQKENI in the germline V gene. The CDR3 has 12 amino acids. With 2 bases removed from V and 6 bases from J, the gap between germline ends came to 7 bases. CDR3 nucleotides: TGTGCCAGCTCACCAGTGGAAAAGACCCAGTACTTC. The encoded protein is CASSPVEKTQYF.

This clonotype was recorded many times. The rearrangement joins TRBV20-1 to TRBJ2-1; the match to TRBD1 covers 8 bases. This CDR3 has 15 amino acids. Germline-derived CDR1 and CDR2 are DFQATT and SNEGSKA (reference sequence). V lost 6 bases to trimming and J lost 6 bases; unmatched junction nucleotides: 13. This chain's CDR3 is CSAPGSGQDFNEQFF. Written as DNA, the CDR3 is TGCAGTGCCCCCGGTTCGGGACAGGACTTCAATGAGCAGTTCTTC.

This chain connects TRBV19 to TRBJ1-2; 8 bases map to TRBD1. Germline V gene sequence: CDR1 LNHDA, CDR2 SQIVND (reference sequence). J lost 2 bases, V lost 9 bases, and 5 bases had no gene match. CDR3 length: 13 amino acids. The CDR3 reads CASTRTGNYGYTF. The CDR3 DNA is TGTGCCAGCACCCGGACAGGGAACTATGGCTACACCTTC.

The chain employs TRBV23-1 and TRBJ2-7; maybe TRBD1 (6 bases). TRBV23-1 is annotated as an ORF whose role is uncertain. The germline V and J ends were trimmed by 4 bases and 2 bases, with 15 bases remaining between them. The CDR3 is made up of 15 amino acids. CDR3 amino acids: CASSPHRQVPYEQYF. The CDR3 nucleotides read TGCGCCAGCAGTCCCCACCGACAGGTCCCCTACGAGCAGTACTTC.

The chain recombines TRBV3-1 with TRBJ2-2; the D is unclear. Germline CDR1 and CDR2: LGHDT and YNNKEL (reference sequence). V gave up 1 base and J gave up 1 base, with 10 bases separating them. The CDR3 loop spans 16 amino acids. CDR3 sequence: CASSQVTTVNTGELFF. Written as DNA, the CDR3 is TGTGCCAGCAGCCAAGTAACTACGGTGAACACCGGGGAGCTGTTTTTT.

This chain connects TRBV7-6 to TRBJ1-4; 8 bases agree with TRBD1. The J segment lost 7 bases and the V segment lost 0 bases, leaving 10 bases of the junction unmatched. CDR3 length: 17 residues. The V gene's germline CDR1 is SGHVS and CDR2 FNYEAQ. CDR3 sequence: CASSLANRQGRVEKLFF. CDR3 DNA: TGTGCCAGCAGCTTAGCCAACCGACAGGGGCGTGTTGAAAAACTGTTTTTT.

This rearrangement joins TRBV7-7 to TRBJ2-3; D gene uncertain. The V end was cut by 1 base, the J end by 7 bases, with 9 bases between. The CDR3 totals 13 residues. Germline V CDR1 and CDR2: SSHAT, FNYEAQ (reference sequence). For the CDR3, the DNA is TGTGCCAGCAGCTTAGGTCAGGAGAATACGCAGTATTTT. Residues: CASSLGQENTQYF.

At least ten counts were recorded for this clonotype. The genes are TRBV11-2 and TRBJ2-5, with D tentatively TRBD1 (6 bases). The ends were cut back, 5 bases at V and 0 bases at J, with 13 bases in the middle. Germline V gives CDR1 SGHAT, CDR2 FQNNGV. The CDR3 contains 15 residues. The CDR3 reads CASSPATGNQETQYF. The DNA of the CDR3 is TGTGCCAGCAGCCCCGCAACAGGGAACCAAGAGACCCAGTACTTC.

Comments on this clonotype: This may stem from a read error, because a much larger clone lies one nucleotide away. This chain uses TRBV12-3 or TRBV12-4 with TRBJ2-3; D possibly corresponds to TRBD2 (6 bases). This CDR3 is built from 14 residues. CDR3 bases: TGTGTTCTCGGTGGCGGGGAAAGCACAGATATGCAGTATTTT. Its protein is CVLGGGESTDMQYF.

This clonotype has a count of ten or more. This chain links TRBV3-1 with TRBJ2-3, with D maybe TRBD1 (6 bases). Trimming shortened V by 5 bases and J by 1 base, and 16 bases separated the two germline ends. Germline-derived CDR1 and CDR2 are LGHDT and YNNKEL (reference sequence). The CDR3 sequence is 16 residues long. The CDR3 here is CASSKRTVDGTDTQYF. DNA for the CDR3: TGTGCCAGCAGCAAGAGGACAGTTGATGGCACAGATACGCAGTATTTT.

This clonotype was found many times. This rearrangement joins TRBV7-2 to TRBJ2-4; 13 bases align to TRBD2. Trimming took 6 bases from V and 3 from J; bases not matched to a gene: 8. The CDR3 extends over 17 amino acids. The germline CDR1 and CDR2 sequences are SGHTA and FQGNSA. The CDR3 region has the DNA TGTGCCAGCAGTTGGACTAGCGGGGGCCTCAGCAAAAACATTCAGTACTTC. Translation: CASSWTSGGLSKNIQYF.

This clonotype was observed many times. The rearrangement uses TRBV7-9 and TRBJ1-4, with 9 bases matching TRBD1. The junction had 3 bases not matched to a gene; V was cut back by 4 bases and J by 6 bases. The CDR3 consists of 14 residues. Germline V gene data show CDR1 as SEHNR and CDR2 as FQNEAQ (reference sequence). In nucleotides, the CDR3 is TGTGCCAGCAGCTCCCGGACAGGGGATGAAAAACTGTTTTTT. This codes for CASSSRTGDEKLFF. The whole variable domain, remainder taken from reference TRBV7-9 and TRBJ1-4, is DTGVSQNPRHKITKRGQNVTFRCDPISEHNRLYWYRQTLGQGPEFLTYFQNEAQLEKSRLLSDRFSAERPKGSFSTLEIQRTEQGDSAMYLCASSSRTGDEKLFFGSGTQLSVL.

The chain recombines TRBV20-1 with TRBJ1-1; no clear D. Germline-derived CDR1 and CDR2 are DFQATT and SNEGSKA (reference sequence). Trimming removed 2 bases at V and 0 bases at J, with 7 bases between. The CDR3 spans 13 residues. CDR3 region: CSARSALNTEAFF. DNA of the CDR3: TGCAGTGCTAGATCTGCCCTGAACACTGAAGCTTTCTTT.

This clonotype was detected ten times or more. The chain links TRBV5-1 to TRBJ1-6, with D perhaps TRBD1 (5 bases). The CDR3 is made up of 14 amino acids. CDR1 and CDR2 (germline): SGHRS, YFSETQ. V was trimmed by 3 bases and J by 4 bases, leaving 8 bases between them. CDR3 sequence reads: CASSSTGYNSPLHF. The CDR3 nucleotides read TGCGCCAGCAGCTCAACAGGATATAATTCACCCCTCCACTTT.

Only a few counts were recorded for this clonotype. The chain has TRBV4-3 and TRBJ2-6, with D unresolved. Germline V gene sequence: CDR1 LGHNA, CDR2 YSLEER. The V end lost 1 base, the J end lost 11 bases, and 18 bases lay between the germline ends. The CDR3 sequence is 16 residues long. As DNA, the CDR3 is TGCGCCAGCAGCCAAGTAGGGCAGATTGGGCTGGACGTCCTGACTTTC. It specifies CASSQVGQIGLDVLTF.

This clonotype turned up a few times. The chain has TRBV7-3 and TRBJ1-1; TRBD1 aligns across 7 bases. CDR1 SGHTA and CDR2 FQGTGA come from the germline V gene. The CDR3 is 14 amino acids. With 0 bases clipped from V and 12 bases from J, the junction kept 10 bases outside the gene matches. CDR3 coding DNA: TGTGCCAGCAGCTTAACTTTGACAGGGAGTGTGCCTTTCTTT. It is translated as CASSLTLTGSVPFF.

This clonotype was observed at least ten times. This chain links TRBV10-3 with TRBJ2-4; 11 bases fit TRBD1. The CDR3 is made up of 14 amino acids. V shed 9 bases and J 3 bases; nucleotides not matched to a gene: 4. CDR1 is ENHRY, CDR2 SYGVKD, per germline. CDR3 residues: CAIGQGADKNIQYF. CDR3 bases: TGTGCCATAGGACAGGGGGCGGACAAAAACATTCAGTACTTC.

The chain combines TRBV20-1 with TRBJ2-7; D is perhaps TRBD1 or TRBD2 (6 bases each). V was cut by 7 bases and J by 4 bases, with 14 bases left in between. Germline V gene sequence: CDR1 DFQATT, CDR2 SNEGSKA (reference sequence). The CDR3 has 12 residues. In DNA form, the CDR3 reads TGCAGTGGAGAGACGGGGGCGTACGAGCAGTACTTC. Encoded protein: CSGETGAYEQYF.

This clonotype was recorded many times. V usage is TRBV5-6 and J usage is TRBJ2-1, with 12 bases lining up with TRBD2. Germline V gene data show CDR1 as SGHDT and CDR2 as YYEEEE. The CDR3 spans 16 residues. V lost 4 bases, J lost 6 bases, and 8 bases stayed unmatched. The CDR3 coding sequence is TGTGCCAGCAGCCCCCCTAGCGGGGGGGCCTCCAATGAGCAGTTCTTC. This translates into CASSPPSGGASNEQFF.

Ten or more counts support this clonotype. The V gene is TRBV20-1, the J gene TRBJ2-3, with 10 bases identical to TRBD2. CDR1 is DFQATT and CDR2 is SNEGSKA in the germline V gene (reference sequence). After removal of 3 bases from V and 10 bases from J, the junction contained 4 bases not matched to a gene. CDR3 length: 12 amino acids. The CDR3 sequence is CSASRTSGAQYF. DNA of the CDR3: TGCAGTGCTAGTCGGACTAGCGGTGCGCAGTATTTT.

This clonotype has more than one count but fewer than ten. Mismatch with germline at one junction end may stem from a read error. This rearrangement joins TRBV3-1 to TRBJ2-5; TRBD1 or TRBD2 may be the D gene (7 bases each). Germline assignment: CDR1 LGHDT and CDR2 YNNKEL (reference sequence). The length of the CDR3 is 15 residues. CDR3 DNA: TGTGCCAGCAGCTCTAACTCAGCCTTTAGCGGGCAGGGGGACTTC. Its translation: CASSSNSAFSGQGDF.

This clonotype occurred a few times. The chain is built from TRBV4-3 and TRBJ1-3, with 8 positions matching TRBD1. V gave up 1 base and J gave up 4 bases; unmatched junction bases: 6. This CDR3 spans 16 amino acids. The germline V gene encodes CDR1 LGHNA and CDR2 YSLEER. The CDR3 loop reads CASSQGTGGFGNTIYF. CDR3 nucleotide sequence: TGCGCCAGCAGCCAAGGAACAGGGGGATTCGGAAACACCATATATTTT.

In its sample, this clonotype was seen a few times. The chain is built from TRBV28 and TRBJ2-1; D remains ambiguous. The CDR3 consists of 12 residues. Trimming stripped 3 bases from V and 5 bases from J, with 5 bases between. Germline CDR1 MDHEN, CDR2 SYDVKM. The CDR3 bases are TGTGCCAGCAGTTTCTCAGACAATGAGCAGTTCTTC. It specifies CASSFSDNEQFF.

This clonotype was recorded a few times. V is TRBV20-1 and J is TRBJ1-6; D unclear. The CDR3 is 16 residues long. Germline loops: CDR1 DFQATT, CDR2 SNEGSKA (reference sequence). The ends were cut back, 5 bases at V and 4 bases at J, with 18 bases in the middle. The CDR3 DNA reads as TGCAGTGCTTTTCAGGAGGGCCACTTTTATAATTCACCCCTCCACTTT. Translated: CSAFQEGHFYNSPLHF.